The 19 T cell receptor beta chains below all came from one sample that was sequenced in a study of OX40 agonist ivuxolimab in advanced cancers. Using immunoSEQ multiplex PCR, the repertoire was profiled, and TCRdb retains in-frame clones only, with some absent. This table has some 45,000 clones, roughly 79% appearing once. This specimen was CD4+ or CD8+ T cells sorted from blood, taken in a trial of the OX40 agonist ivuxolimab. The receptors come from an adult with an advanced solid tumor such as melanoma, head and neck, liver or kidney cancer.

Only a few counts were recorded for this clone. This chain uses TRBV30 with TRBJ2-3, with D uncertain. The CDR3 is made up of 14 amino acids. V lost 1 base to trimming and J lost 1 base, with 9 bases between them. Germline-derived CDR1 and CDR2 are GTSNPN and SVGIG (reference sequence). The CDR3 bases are TGTGCCTGGAGTGAGCCCTGGGGCACAGATACGCAGTATTTT. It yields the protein CAWSEPWGTDTQYF.

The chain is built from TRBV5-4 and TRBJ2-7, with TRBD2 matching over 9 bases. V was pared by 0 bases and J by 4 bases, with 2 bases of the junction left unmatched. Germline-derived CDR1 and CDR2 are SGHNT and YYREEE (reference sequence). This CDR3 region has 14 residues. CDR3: CASSLGLAVYEQYF. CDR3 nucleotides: TGTGCCAGCAGCTTGGGACTAGCGGTTTACGAGCAGTACTTC.

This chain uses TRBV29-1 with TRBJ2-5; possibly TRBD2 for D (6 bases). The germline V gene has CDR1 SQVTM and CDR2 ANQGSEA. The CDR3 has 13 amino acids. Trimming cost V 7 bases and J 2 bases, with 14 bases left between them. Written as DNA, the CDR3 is TGCAGCGGGGGGGTCCGGGGACAAGAGACCCAGTACTTC. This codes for CSGGVRGQETQYF.

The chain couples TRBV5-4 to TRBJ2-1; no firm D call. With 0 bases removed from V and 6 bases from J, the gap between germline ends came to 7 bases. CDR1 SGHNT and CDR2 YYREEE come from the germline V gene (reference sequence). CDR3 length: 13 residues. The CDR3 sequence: CASSLERLNEQFF. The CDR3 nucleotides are TGTGCCAGCAGCTTGGAAAGGCTCAATGAGCAGTTCTTC.

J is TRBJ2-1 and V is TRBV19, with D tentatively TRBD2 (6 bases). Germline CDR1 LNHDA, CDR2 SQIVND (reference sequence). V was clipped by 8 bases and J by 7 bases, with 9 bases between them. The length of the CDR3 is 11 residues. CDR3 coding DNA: TGTGCCAGTCGAGCGGGTAATGAGCAGTTCTTC. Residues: CASRAGNEQFF.

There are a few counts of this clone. The CDR3 bases are TGTGCCAGCAACTTCGGACTAGCGGGGACCGGTGAGCAGTTCTTC. Translating it yields CASNFGLAGTGEQFF. This rearrangement joins TRBV2 to TRBJ2-1, with TRBD2 identical over 12 bases. J lost 9 bases, V lost 7 bases, and 10 bases had no gene match. The CDR3 has 15 amino acids. Germline CDR1 and CDR2: SNHLY and FYNNEI. Full variable domain (rest looked up from reference TRBV2 and TRBJ2-1): EPEVTQTPSHQVTQMGQEVILRCVPISNHLYFYWYRQILGQKVEFLVSFYNNEISEKSEIFDDQFSVERPDGSNFTLKIRSTKLEDSAMYFCASNFGLAGTGEQFFGPGTRLTVL.

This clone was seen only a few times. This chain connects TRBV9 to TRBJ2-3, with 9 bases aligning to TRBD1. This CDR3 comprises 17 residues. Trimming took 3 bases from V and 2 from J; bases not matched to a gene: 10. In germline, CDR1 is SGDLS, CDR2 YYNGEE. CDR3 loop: CASSDRTGVINTDTQYF. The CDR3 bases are TGTGCCAGCAGCGACCGGACAGGGGTTATCAACACAGATACGCAGTATTTT.

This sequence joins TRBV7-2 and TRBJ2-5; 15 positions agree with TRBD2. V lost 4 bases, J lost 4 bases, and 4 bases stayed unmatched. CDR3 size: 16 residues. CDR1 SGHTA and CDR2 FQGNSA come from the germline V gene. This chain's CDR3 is CASSWMGLAGGETQYF. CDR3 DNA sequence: TGTGCCAGCAGCTGGATGGGACTAGCGGGAGGAGAGACCCAGTACTTC.

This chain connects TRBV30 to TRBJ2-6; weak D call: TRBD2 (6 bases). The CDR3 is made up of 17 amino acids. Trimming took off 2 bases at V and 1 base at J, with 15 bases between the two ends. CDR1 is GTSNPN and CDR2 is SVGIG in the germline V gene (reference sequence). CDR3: CAWSLGGVKSGANVLTF. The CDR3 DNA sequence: TGTGCCTGGAGTCTCGGAGGGGTTAAGTCTGGGGCCAACGTCCTGACTTTC.

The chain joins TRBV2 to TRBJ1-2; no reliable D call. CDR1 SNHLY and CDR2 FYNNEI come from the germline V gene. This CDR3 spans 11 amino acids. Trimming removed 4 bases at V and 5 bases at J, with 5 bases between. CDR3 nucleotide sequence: TGTGCCAGCAGTGTTGAGTATGGCTACACCTTC. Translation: CASSVEYGYTF. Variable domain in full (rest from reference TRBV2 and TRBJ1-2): EPEVTQTPSHQVTQMGQEVILRCVPISNHLYFYWYRQILGQKVEFLVSFYNNEISEKSEIFDDQFSVERPDGSNFTLKIRSTKLEDSAMYFCASSVEYGYTFGSGTRLTVV.

The CDR3 protein is CASSTSLWIESTEAFF. In DNA form, the CDR3 reads TGTGCCAGCAGCACAAGTTTGTGGATCGAGAGTACTGAAGCTTTCTTT. The chain uses TRBV21-1 and TRBJ1-1. TRBV21-1 is a pseudogene. The CDR3 consists of 16 residues.

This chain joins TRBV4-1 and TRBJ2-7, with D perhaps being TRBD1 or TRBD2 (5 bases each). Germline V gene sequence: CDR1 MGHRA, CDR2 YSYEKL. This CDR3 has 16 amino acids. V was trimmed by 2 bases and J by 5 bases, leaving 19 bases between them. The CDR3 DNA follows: TGCGCCAGCAGCCAAACTAGGACACGGGGCCCTCACGAGCAGTACTTC. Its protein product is CASSQTRTRGPHEQYF.

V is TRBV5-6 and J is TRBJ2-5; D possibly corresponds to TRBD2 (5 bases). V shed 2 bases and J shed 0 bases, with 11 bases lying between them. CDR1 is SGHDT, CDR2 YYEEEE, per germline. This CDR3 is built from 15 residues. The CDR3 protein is CASSFGGEYQETQYF. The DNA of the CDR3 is TGTGCCAGCAGCTTCGGTGGGGAGTACCAAGAGACCCAGTACTTC. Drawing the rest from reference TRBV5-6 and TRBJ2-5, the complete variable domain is DAGVTQSPTHLIKTRGQQVTLRCSPKSGHDTVSWYQQALGQGPQFIFQYYEEEERQRGNFPDRFSGHQFPNYSSELNVNALLLGDSALYLCASSFGGEYQETQYFGPGTRLLVL.

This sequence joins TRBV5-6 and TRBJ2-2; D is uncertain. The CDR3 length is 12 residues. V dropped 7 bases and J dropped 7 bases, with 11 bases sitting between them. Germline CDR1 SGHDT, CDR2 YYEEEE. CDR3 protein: CASGGRYGELFF. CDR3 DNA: TGTGCCAGCGGCGGTCGGTACGGGGAGCTGTTTTTT.

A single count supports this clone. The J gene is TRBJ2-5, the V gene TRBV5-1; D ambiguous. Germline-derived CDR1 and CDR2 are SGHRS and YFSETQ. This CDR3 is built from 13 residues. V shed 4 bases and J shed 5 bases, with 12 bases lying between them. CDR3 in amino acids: CASSPSPRETQYF. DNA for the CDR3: TGCGCCAGCAGCCCCAGCCCGAGGGAGACCCAGTACTTC.

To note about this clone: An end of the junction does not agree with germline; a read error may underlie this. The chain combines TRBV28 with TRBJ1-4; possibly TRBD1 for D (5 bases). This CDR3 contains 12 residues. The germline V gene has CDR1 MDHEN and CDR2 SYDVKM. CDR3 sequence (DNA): TGCGTAACCGGGACGGGGAATGAAAAACTGTTTTTT. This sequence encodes CVTGTGNEKLFF.

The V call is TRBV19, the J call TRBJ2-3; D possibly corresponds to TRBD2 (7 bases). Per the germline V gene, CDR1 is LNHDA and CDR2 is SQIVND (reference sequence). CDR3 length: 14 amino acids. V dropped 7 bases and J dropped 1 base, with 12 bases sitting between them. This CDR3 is CASKEGGGTDTQYF. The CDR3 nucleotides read TGTGCCAGTAAGGAAGGGGGGGGCACAGATACGCAGTATTTT.

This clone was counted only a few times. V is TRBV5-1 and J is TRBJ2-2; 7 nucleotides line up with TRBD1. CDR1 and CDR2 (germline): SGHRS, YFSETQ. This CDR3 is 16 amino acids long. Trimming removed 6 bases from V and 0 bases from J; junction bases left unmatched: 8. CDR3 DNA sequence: TGCGCCAGCACCCTCTCCGGGACAGCGAACACCGGGGAGCTGTTTTTT. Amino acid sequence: CASTLSGTANTGELFF.

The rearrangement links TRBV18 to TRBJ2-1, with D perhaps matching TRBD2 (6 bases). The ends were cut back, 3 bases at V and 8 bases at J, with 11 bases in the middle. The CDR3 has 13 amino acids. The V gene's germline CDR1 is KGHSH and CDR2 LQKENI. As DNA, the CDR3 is TGTGCCAGCTCACCGGGACTCGAGGATGAGCAGTTCTTC. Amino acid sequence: CASSPGLEDEQFF.